The 3 T cell receptor beta chains presented below share a single source sample, sequenced in a study of glioma-infiltrating T cells after dendritic cell vaccination. TCRdb's table, derived via immunoSEQ multiplex PCR, lists solely in-frame clones and lacks some. This sample yields just over 95,000 clones, of which approximately 80% are seen a single time; approximately 5.9% belongs to the top ten. The input for sequencing was blood, taken before dendritic cell vaccination. The receptors shown here come from a human donor with glioblastoma.

The V call is TRBV4-2, the J call TRBJ2-7; 10 bases are a match to TRBD2. The CDR3 loop spans 17 amino acids. J gave up 5 bases and V 4 bases, and 14 bases lay outside the gene matches. Germline CDR1 is LGHNA and CDR2 is YNFKEQ. The CDR3 sequence: CASSLAGLAIYQDEQYF. In nucleotides, the CDR3 is TGTGCCAGCAGCCTAGCGGGACTAGCGATTTATCAGGACGAGCAGTACTTC.

This clone was counted only a few times. The rearrangement links TRBV28 to TRBJ1-4; no firm D call. Per the germline V gene, CDR1 is MDHEN and CDR2 is SYDVKM. This CDR3 is built from 13 residues. V lost 7 bases and J 10 bases, leaving 16 bases between the germline ends. The CDR3 spells CASNAPTGIKLFF. As DNA, the CDR3 is TGTGCCAGCAACGCACCCACGGGGATAAAACTGTTTTTT.

This chain joins TRBV30 and TRBJ1-2; D not resolved. This CDR3 is 13 amino acids long. Trimming took 2 bases from V and 0 from J, leaving 7 bases between them. The germline V gene encodes CDR1 GTSNPN and CDR2 SVGIG (reference sequence). In DNA, the CDR3 is TGTGCCTGGAGTCCGGTGACTAACTATGGCTACACCTTC. Its translation is CAWSPVTNYGYTF. The full variable domain, completed using reference TRBV30 and TRBJ1-2, is SQTIHQWPATLVQPVGSPLSLECTVEGTSNPNLYWYRQAAGRGLQLLFYSVGIGQISSEVPQNLSASRPQDRQFILSSKKLLLSDSGFYLCAWSPVTNYGYTFGSGTRLTVV.